The TCR beta chain under discussion was sequenced for a study of blood T cells in healthy people across ages. Note on this clonotype: Its specificity is unknown.

Study-level points and caveats: A strong correlation was seen between TCR beta diversity and naive T cell percentage.

The authors ran a second PCR of roughly 7 to 11 cycles using a sample-barcoded 5' primer and a J-beta primer mix. From the 5' RACE reads, TCRdb called clonotypes with MiXCR, one entry per CDR3 protein. The data show about 1.8 million distinct CDR3 sequences, with just under 50% seen just once and 2.1% held by the top ten. The TCR comes from a woman aged 40 to 55 in good health. Sequences were obtained from blood.

The CDR3 nucleotides are TGTGCCAGCACCATTTGGAGCGCCGGAACCTACGAGCAGTACTTC. It is translated as CASTIWSAGTYEQYF. The chain combines TRBV2 with TRBJ2-7, with unresolved D. Between the trimmed V and J ends, which lost 7 bases and 2 bases, there was a span of 18 bases. The length of the CDR3 is 15 residues. CDR1 SNHLY and CDR2 FYNNEI come from the germline V gene. The full variable domain, completed using reference TRBV2 and TRBJ2-7, is EPEVTQTPSHQVTQMGQEVILRCVPISNHLYFYWYRQILGQKVEFLVSFYNNEISEKSEIFDDQFSVERPDGSNFTLKIRSTKLEDSAMYFCASTIWSAGTYEQYFGPGTRLTVT.